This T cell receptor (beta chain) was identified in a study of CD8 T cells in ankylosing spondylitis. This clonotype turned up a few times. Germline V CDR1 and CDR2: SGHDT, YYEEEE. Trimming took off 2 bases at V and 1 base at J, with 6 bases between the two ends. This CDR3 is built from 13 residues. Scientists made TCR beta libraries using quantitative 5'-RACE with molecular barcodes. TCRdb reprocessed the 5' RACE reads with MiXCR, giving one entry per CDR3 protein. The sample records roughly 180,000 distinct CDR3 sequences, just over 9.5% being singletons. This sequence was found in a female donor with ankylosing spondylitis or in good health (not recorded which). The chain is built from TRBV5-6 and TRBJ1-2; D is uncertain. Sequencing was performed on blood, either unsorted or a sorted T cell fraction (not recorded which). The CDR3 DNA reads TGTGCCAGCAGCTTATACAGTAACTATGGCTACACCTTC. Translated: CASSLYSNYGYTF.